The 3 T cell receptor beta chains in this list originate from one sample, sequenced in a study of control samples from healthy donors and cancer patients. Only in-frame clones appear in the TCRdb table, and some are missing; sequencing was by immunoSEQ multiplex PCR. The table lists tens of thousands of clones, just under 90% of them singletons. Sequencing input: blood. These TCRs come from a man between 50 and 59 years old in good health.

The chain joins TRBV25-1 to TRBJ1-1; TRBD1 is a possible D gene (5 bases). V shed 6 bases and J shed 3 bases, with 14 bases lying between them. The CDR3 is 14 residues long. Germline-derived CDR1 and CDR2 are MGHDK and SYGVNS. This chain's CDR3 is CASRPGTAHTEAFF. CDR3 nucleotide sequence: TGTGCCAGCAGGCCGGGGACGGCACACACTGAAGCTTTCTTT. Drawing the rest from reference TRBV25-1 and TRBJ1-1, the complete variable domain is EADIYQTPRYLVIGTGKKITLECSQTMGHDKMYWYQQDPGMELHLIHYSYGVNSTEKGDLSSESTVSRIRTEHFPLTLESARPSHTSQYLCASRPGTAHTEAFFGQGTRLTVV.

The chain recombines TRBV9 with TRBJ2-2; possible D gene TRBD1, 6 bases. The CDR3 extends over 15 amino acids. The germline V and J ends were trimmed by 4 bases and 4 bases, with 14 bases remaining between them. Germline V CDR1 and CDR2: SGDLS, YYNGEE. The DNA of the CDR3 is TGTGCCAGCAGCCTACGACAGGTACCCACCGGGGAGCTGTTTTTT. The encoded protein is CASSLRQVPTGELFF.

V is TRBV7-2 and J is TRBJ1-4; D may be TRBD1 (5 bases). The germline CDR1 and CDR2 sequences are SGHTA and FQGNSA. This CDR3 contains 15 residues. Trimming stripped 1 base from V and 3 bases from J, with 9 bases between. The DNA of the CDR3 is TGTGCCAGCAGCTTAGGGCGGGGGTCTAATGAAAAACTGTTTTTT. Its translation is CASSLGRGSNEKLFF.